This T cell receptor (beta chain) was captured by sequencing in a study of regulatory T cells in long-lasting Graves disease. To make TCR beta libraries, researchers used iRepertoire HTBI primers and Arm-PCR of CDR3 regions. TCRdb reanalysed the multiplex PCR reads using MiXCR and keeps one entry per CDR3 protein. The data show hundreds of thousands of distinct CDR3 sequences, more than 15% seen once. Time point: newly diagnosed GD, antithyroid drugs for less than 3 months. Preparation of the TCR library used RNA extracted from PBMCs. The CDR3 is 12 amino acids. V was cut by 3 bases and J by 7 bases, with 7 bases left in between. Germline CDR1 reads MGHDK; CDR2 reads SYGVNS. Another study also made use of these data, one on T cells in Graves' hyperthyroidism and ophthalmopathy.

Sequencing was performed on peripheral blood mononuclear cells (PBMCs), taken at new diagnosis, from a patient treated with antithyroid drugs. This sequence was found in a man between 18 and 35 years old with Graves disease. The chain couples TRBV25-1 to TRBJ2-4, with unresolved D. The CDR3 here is CASSDLANIQYF. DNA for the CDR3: TGTGCCAGCAGTGACCTCGCCAACATTCAGTACTTC.